The 17 T cell receptor beta chains reported below all come from one sample, sequenced in a study of cytomegalovirus exposure and HLA in healthy donors. Use of 60 Vbeta and 13 Jbeta primers characterized the PCR. Clones were read by immunoSEQ multiplex PCR, and TCRdb kept only the in-frame ones, dropping some. The sample lists about 65,000 clones, 62% seen once, with approximately 3% in the top ten. Sequencing used PBMCs. The source is a man aged 30 to 39 in good health and CMV-seronegative.

The chain uses TRBV9 and TRBJ2-7; 13 bases map to TRBD2. This CDR3 has 14 amino acids. Germline values: CDR1 SGDLS, CDR2 YYNGEE. V lost 2 bases to trimming and J lost 5 bases; unmatched junction nucleotides: 1. CDR3 loop: CASSVGLAGNEQYF. In nucleotides, the CDR3 is TGTGCCAGCAGCGTGGGACTAGCGGGGAACGAGCAGTACTTC.

The chain uses TRBV9 and TRBJ2-3; TRBD2 might be the D (6 bases). Deletions cut 4 bases from V and 2 bases from J, with 11 bases between. The length of the CDR3 is 14 residues. From germline, CDR1 is SGDLS and CDR2 YYNGEE. The DNA for the CDR3 is TGTGCCAGCAGCCCGGGACTTTTCACAGATACGCAGTATTTT. It codes for CASSPGLFTDTQYF.

The chain links TRBV4-1 to TRBJ2-7; tentatively, D is TRBD2 (6 bases). Trimming left V 0 bases short and J 0 bases short, with 15 bases between. CDR1 MGHRA and CDR2 YSYEKL come from the germline V gene. This CDR3 is 17 amino acids long. CDR3 sequence reads: CASSQESSGGISYEQYF. The CDR3 DNA reads as TGCGCCAGCAGCCAAGAGTCTTCTGGCGGGATCTCCTACGAGCAGTACTTC.

This clone was recorded once. V usage is TRBV27 and J usage is TRBJ2-5; D possibly corresponds to TRBD2 (5 bases). CDR1 MNHEY and CDR2 SMNVEV come from the germline V gene (reference sequence). The V end lost 7 bases, the J end lost 5 bases, and 14 bases lay between the germline ends. CDR3 length: 13 amino acids. The CDR3 loop is CASKGAVRETQYF. CDR3 nucleotide sequence: TGTGCCAGCAAGGGAGCCGTCCGGGAGACCCAGTACTTC.

This clone was picked up a small number of times. The gene calls are TRBV7-6 and TRBJ1-5; 7 positions match TRBD1. The CDR3 is made up of 14 amino acids. Per the germline V gene, CDR1 is SGHVS and CDR2 is FNYEAQ. V dropped 5 bases and J dropped 5; count of bases not matched to a gene: 6. The CDR3 loop is CASSELQGYQPQHF. The CDR3 DNA reads as TGTGCCAGCAGCGAACTACAGGGGTATCAGCCCCAGCATTTT.

The chain combines TRBV9 with TRBJ2-7; D perhaps matches TRBD1 (6 bases). Germline V gene lookup returns CDR1 SGDLS and CDR2 YYNGEE. V was shortened by 4 bases and J by 3 bases, with 17 bases between the two germline ends. This CDR3 has 15 amino acids. CDR3 coding DNA: TGTGCCAGCAGCATCGGACAGTTTTTCAACTACGAGCAGTACTTC. Its translation is CASSIGQFFNYEQYF.

The rearrangement uses TRBV15 and TRBJ1-2; D perhaps matches TRBD1 (6 bases). V was cut by 0 bases and J by 8 bases, with 13 bases left in between. The germline gives CDR1 LNHNV, CDR2 YYDKDF (reference sequence). The CDR3 extends over 14 amino acids. CDR3 protein: CATSRDRTAGGYTF. The CDR3, as DNA: TGTGCCACCAGCAGAGATAGGACAGCTGGCGGCTACACCTTC.

V usage is TRBV7-6 and J usage is TRBJ2-5, with 11 bases identical to TRBD1. The CDR3 consists of 15 residues. Germline values: CDR1 SGHVS, CDR2 FNYEAQ. J gave up 5 bases and V 5 bases, and 7 bases lay outside the gene matches. CDR3 region: CASSTDRGRWETQYF. The CDR3 DNA sequence: TGTGCCAGCAGCACGGACAGGGGGCGCTGGGAGACCCAGTACTTC. Filled out from reference TRBV7-6 and TRBJ2-5, the complete variable domain reads GAGVSQSPRYKVTKRGQDVALRCDPISGHVSLYWYRQALGQGPEFLTYFNYEAQQDKSGLPNDRFSAERPEGSISTLTIQRTEQRDSAMYRCASSTDRGRWETQYFGPGTRLLVL.

The rearrangement uses TRBV6-1 and TRBJ1-1; 7 nucleotides agree with TRBD1. Germline V lookup: CDR1 MNHNS, CDR2 SASEGT. CDR3 length: 13 amino acids. V was pared by 4 bases and J by 1 base, with 0 bases of the junction left unmatched. CDR3 region: CASSAGGNTEAFF. As DNA, the CDR3 is TGTGCCAGCAGTGCAGGGGGGAACACTGAAGCTTTCTTT.

The chain joins TRBV6-5 to TRBJ1-5; the D is unclear. CDR1 and CDR2 (germline): MNHEY, SVGAGI. V was cut by 5 bases and J by 2 bases, with 10 bases left in between. The CDR3 sequence is 14 residues long. CDR3 residues: CASSARGGNQPQHF. The CDR3 region has the DNA TGTGCCAGCAGTGCCCGGGGTGGCAATCAGCCCCAGCATTTT.

The CDR3 DNA reads TGTGCCAGCAGTGATACACAGGGAAAGAACACTGAAGCTTTCTTT. This encodes CASSDTQGKNTEAFF. V gene TRBV2 combines with J gene TRBJ1-1; the D gene is possibly TRBD1 (6 bases). Germline V gives CDR1 SNHLY, CDR2 FYNNEI. V was pared by 3 bases and J by 1 base, with 12 bases between. This CDR3 is built from 15 residues.

This clone has more than one count but fewer than ten. The rearrangement uses TRBV11-1 and TRBJ2-5; TRBD2 might be the D (6 bases). Trimming shortened V by 8 bases and J by 3 bases, and 10 bases separated the two germline ends. The CDR3 contains 12 residues. CDR1 and CDR2 (germline): SGHAT, FQDESV (reference sequence). For the CDR3, the DNA is TGTGCCAGCCAGCGGGTTGAAGAGACCCAGTACTTC. Translated, it gives CASQRVEETQYF.

J is TRBJ2-7 and V is TRBV11-2; D remains ambiguous. Trimming cost V 1 base and J 0 bases, with 4 bases left between them. The CDR3 sequence is 13 residues long. Germline assignment: CDR1 SGHAT and CDR2 FQNNGV. CDR3 bases: TGTGCCAGCAGCTTAGGTAACTCCTACGAGCAGTACTTC. Amino acid sequence: CASSLGNSYEQYF. The complete variable domain, with remaining parts taken from reference TRBV11-2 and TRBJ2-7, reads EAGVAQSPRYKIIEKRQSVAFWCNPISGHATLYWYQQILGQGPKLLIQFQNNGVVDDSQLPKDRFSAERLKGVDSTLKIQPAKLEDSAVYLCASSLGNSYEQYFGPGTRLTVT.

The chain recombines TRBV6-5 with TRBJ1-1; no clear D. The ends were cut back, 4 bases at V and 2 bases at J, with 17 bases in the middle. The CDR3 has 16 amino acids. Germline V gene data show CDR1 as MNHEY and CDR2 as SVGAGI. The CDR3 DNA sequence: TGTGCCAGCAGTTCTGGACGGGGAGCCCGAAACACTGAAGCTTTCTTT. Translating it yields CASSSGRGARNTEAFF.

The genes are TRBV4-2 and TRBJ1-3; D ambiguous. The V and J ends lost 1 base and 0 bases respectively, with 10 bases between them. The CDR3 has 16 residues. Germline V gene sequence: CDR1 LGHNA, CDR2 YNFKEQ. CDR3 bases: TGTGCCAGCAGCCAAGTCTCCCCGGGCTCTGGAAACACCATATATTTT. Its translation: CASSQVSPGSGNTIYF.

The chain joins TRBV7-8 to TRBJ2-1, with 9 nucleotides matching TRBD2. Germline V gene lookup returns CDR1 SGHVS and CDR2 FQNEAQ. The CDR3 covers 18 residues. The junction had 16 bases not matched to a gene; V was cut back by 1 base and J by 9 bases. The DNA of the CDR3 is TGTGCCAGCAGCTTAGGGGCGGCAGCGGGGGGTTCCTACGGTGAGCAGTTCTTC. Its translation: CASSLGAAAGGSYGEQFF.

The rearrangement joins TRBV2 to TRBJ1-4; a weak D match, TRBD1 (5 bases). Trimming shortened V by 2 bases and J by 5 bases, and 15 bases separated the two germline ends. The length of the CDR3 is 16 residues. CDR1 and CDR2 (germline): SNHLY, FYNNEI. As DNA, the CDR3 is TGTGCCAGCAGTGAATTCGTCTCCGGGGGAAATGAAAAACTGTTTTTT. This codes for CASSEFVSGGNEKLFF. The full variable domain, in which reference TRBV2 and TRBJ1-4 provide the parts outside the CDR3, is EPEVTQTPSHQVTQMGQEVILRCVPISNHLYFYWYRQILGQKVEFLVSFYNNEISEKSEIFDDQFSVERPDGSNFTLKIRSTKLEDSAMYFCASSEFVSGGNEKLFFGSGTQLSVL.